This is a list of T cell receptor beta chains from one sample in a study of cytomegalovirus exposure and HLA in healthy donors. Clones were sequenced by immunoSEQ multiplex PCR, and TCRdb holds only the in-frame ones, with some missing. The profile shows about 140,000 clones, around four fifths of them singletons. Sequenced material: PBMCs. These receptors were taken from a man aged 25 to 40 in good health and CMV-seropositive. Each CDR3 is given with its conserved first and last residue. Each record gives: V gene, CDR3 length, J gene, clone size, D gene, CDR3 DNA, CDR3 protein. D genes are given only for firm matches. Only part of the rows carry a size: once, few, many, or a class if the clone is expanded.

TRBV28,16,TRBJ1-1,.,TRBD1,TGTGCCAGCACCATTCACCCGACAGGGGTTAACACTGAAGCTTTCTTT,CASTIHPTGVNTEAFF
TRBV5-5,15,TRBJ2-3,.,TRBD2,TGTGCCAGCAGCCGCTGGACTAGCGGCACAGATACGCAGTATTTT,CASSRWTSGTDTQYF
TRBV10-2,14,TRBJ2-7,.,TRBD2,TGCGCCAGCACCCGACTAGCGGGGGACCCCGAGCAGTACTTC,CASTRLAGDPEQYF
TRBV15,15,TRBJ2-7,.,.,TGTGCCACCAGCAGAGTCGAGACGGCGGGCTACGAGCAGTACTTC,CATSRVETAGYEQYF
TRBV12-5,17,TRBJ2-2,.,TRBD1,TGTGCTAGTGGTTTCGATTGGGACAGGGGCTTTCCCGGGGAGCTGTTTTTT,CASGFDWDRGFPGELFF
TRBV7-9,11,TRBJ2-7,.,.,TGTGCCAGCAGCTTAGGCGGGAAGCAGTACTTC,CASSLGGKQYF
TRBV5-1,17,TRBJ2-3,.,TRBD2,TGCGCCAGCAGCTTGGGGGCGGGAGGGCCAGAGGGAGATACGCAGTATTTT,CASSLGAGGPEGDTQYF
TRBV18,16,TRBJ2-5,.,TRBD1,TGTGCCAGCTCACCACCCGAGGGGGCGAACCAAGAGACCCAGTACTTC,CASSPPEGANQETQYF
TRBV6-1,18,TRBJ2-1,.,TRBD2,TGTGCCAGCAGTGAAGAAGGACGGAACGTAGCGGGAACCCGTGAGCAGTTCTTC,CASSEEGRNVAGTREQFF
TRBV28,12,TRBJ2-2,.,.,TGTGCCAGCAGTCCCCTCACCGGGGAGCTGTTTTTT,CASSPLTGELFF
TRBV19,14,TRBJ1-2,few,TRBD1,TGTGCCAGTAGTTCGAGGACAGGTCTCTATGGCTACACCTTC,CASSSRTGLYGYTF
TRBV5-1,16,TRBJ2-7,.,.,TGCGCCAGCAGCTTGGCACCGGGACTGGGCTCCTACGAGCAGTACTTC,CASSLAPGLGSYEQYF
TRBV5-6,17,TRBJ2-6,.,TRBD1,TGTGCCAGCAGCGGTCCCGGGACAGGGAGTGGGGCCAACGTCCTGACTTTC,CASSGPGTGSGANVLTF
TRBV28,16,TRBJ2-4,.,TRBD2,TGTGCCAGCAGTTTTTGGGAGGGAAAGGAAGAAAACATTCAGTACTTC,CASSFWEGKEENIQYF
TRBV6-5,12,TRBJ2-3,.,.,TGTGCCAGCAGGGCTCCGGGGGATACGCAGTATTTT,CASRAPGDTQYF
TRBV28,16,TRBJ1-2,.,TRBD1,TGTGCCAGCAGTACGACAGGGGCCGGGGCCGCCTATGGCTACACCTTC,CASSTTGAGAAYGYTF
TRBV6-5,16,TRBJ2-3,.,TRBD1,TGTGCCAGCAGTCACTCAGTAGGGGGCTTAACAGATACGCAGTATTTT,CASSHSVGGLTDTQYF
TRBV5-1,15,TRBJ2-7,.,.,TGCGCCAGCAGCTTGGCCGGGACACTTTCGGGGGAGCAGTACTTC,CASSLAGTLSGEQYF
TRBV27,14,TRBJ2-7,.,TRBD1,TGTGCCAGCAGTTCCGACAGGGGAGTCTACGAGCAGTACTTC,CASSSDRGVYEQYF
TRBV15,14,TRBJ2-7,.,TRBD1,TGTGCCACCAGGCCGGGACAGGGACCCTACGAGCAGTACTTC,CATRPGQGPYEQYF
TRBV11-3,17,TRBJ2-3,.,TRBD2,TGTGCCAGCGCCCGGGGGGGCAGCGGGAGAAGGACAGATACGCAGTATTTT,CASARGGSGRRTDTQYF
TRBV7-6,14,TRBJ2-7,once,.,TGTGCCAGCAGCTTGGGGCAGGGGGGAAGCGAGCAGTACTTC,CASSLGQGGSEQYF
TRBV19,15,TRBJ2-1,.,.,TGTGCCAGCCGACCAACAGGGAGCTCCTACAATGAGCAGTTCTTC,CASRPTGSSYNEQFF